The following is a T cell receptor (beta chain) sequence with its context. The sample originates from a study of cytomegalovirus exposure and HLA in healthy donors. Researchers ran the PCR with 60 Vbeta and 13 Jbeta primers. The table came from immunoSEQ multiplex PCR; TCRdb's copy has only in-frame clones and leaves some out. The table includes 170,000 or so clones, 65% to 85% detected once. Deletions cut 3 bases from V and 0 bases from J, with 12 bases between. The V gene's germline CDR1 is SGDLS and CDR2 YYNGEE. The CDR3 consists of 16 residues. This chain joins TRBV9 and TRBJ1-4, with D unresolved. Sequencing input: PBMCs. The receptor's source is a male donor in good health and CMV-seropositive. The CDR3 reads CASSANPSATNEKLFF. The CDR3 coding sequence is TGTGCCAGCAGCGCTAACCCAAGCGCAACTAATGAAAAACTGTTTTTT.